Listed here are 19 T cell receptor beta chains from one sample, sequenced in a study of blood T cell repertoires in COVID-19. Profiling relied on immunoSEQ multiplex PCR, and the TCRdb table lists in-frame clones only, not all of them. In the table there are around 260,000 clones, over 65% of which are singletons. Sequences were obtained from peripheral blood. The origin of the receptors is a man aged 55 to 69 who had recovered from COVID-19.

The chain is built from TRBV6-1 and TRBJ1-4; 8 bases are shared with TRBD1. Looked up from germline, CDR1 is MNHNS and CDR2 is SASEGT. This CDR3 spans 19 amino acids. V gave up 0 bases and J gave up 2 bases; unmatched junction bases: 11. CDR3 sequence reads: CASSEALRTGTGTNEKLFF. The CDR3 DNA sequence: TGTGCCAGCAGTGAAGCGCTTAGGACAGGGACGGGGACTAATGAAAAACTGTTTTTT.

In its sample, this clone was seen many times. The chain uses TRBV27 and TRBJ1-1; D uncertain. The V gene lost 5 bases and the J gene lost 3 bases, with 10 bases spanning the gap. The CDR3 totals 13 residues. From germline, CDR1 is MNHEY and CDR2 SMNVEV (reference sequence). CDR3 in DNA: TGTGCCAGCAGTCTTAGGGAGGACACTGAAGCTTTCTTT. It yields the protein CASSLREDTEAFF.

This chain links TRBV6-5 with TRBJ1-5; 7 bases are shared with TRBD1. CDR1 and CDR2 (germline): MNHEY, SVGAGI. Trimming removed 5 bases from V and 3 bases from J; junction bases left unmatched: 4. There are 14 residues in the CDR3. CDR3: CASSRDRDNQPQHF. CDR3 coding DNA: TGTGCCAGCAGTCGTGACAGGGACAATCAGCCCCAGCATTTT.

This clone was detected only once. Here the CDR3 reads CASSLSSGGAINEQFF. Written as DNA, the CDR3 is TGTGCCAGCAGCTTAAGTAGCGGGGGGGCGATAAATGAGCAGTTCTTC. The J gene is TRBJ2-1, the V gene TRBV7-8; 11 bases agree with TRBD2. The CDR3 sequence is 16 residues long. V trimming: 2 bases; J trimming: 7 bases; junction bases outside the gene matches: 7. CDR1 and CDR2 from the germline V gene are SGHVS and FQNEAQ.

V is TRBV28 and J is TRBJ2-3; 8 positions match TRBD1. V was pared by 3 bases and J by 5 bases, with 7 bases of the junction left unmatched. CDR3 length: 15 residues. Germline CDR1 is MDHEN and CDR2 is SYDVKM. CDR3 amino acids: CASSFGYRGEDTQYF. CDR3 coding DNA: TGTGCCAGCAGTTTCGGCTACAGGGGGGAAGATACGCAGTATTTT. The whole variable domain, remainder taken from reference TRBV28 and TRBJ2-3, is DVKVTQSSRYLVKRTGEKVFLECVQDMDHENMFWYRQDPGLGLRLIYFSYDVKMKEKGDIPEGYSVSREKKERFSLILESASTNQTSMYLCASSFGYRGEDTQYFGPGTRLTVL.

With regard to this clone: Germline and junction disagree at one end, which may indicate a read error. The chain is built from TRBV6-6 and TRBJ2-6; TRBD2 matches 14 bases. CDR1 and CDR2 from the germline V gene are MNHNY and SVGAGI (reference sequence). The CDR3 is made up of 16 amino acids. CDR3 nucleotide sequence: TGTGCCAGCATAGGACTAGCGGGGGGTGGGCCCAACGTCCTGACTTTC. It yields the protein CASIGLAGGGPNVLTF.

This clone was seen only a few times. The chain employs TRBV5-1 and TRBJ2-3; 12 bases agree with TRBD2. The CDR3 sequence is 16 residues long. Unmatched junction bases numbered 4, after V lost 3 bases and J lost 2 bases. CDR1 is SGHRS and CDR2 is YFSETQ in the germline V gene. The DNA for the CDR3 is TGCGCCAGCAGCTGGGGGACTAGCGGGTCCACAGATACGCAGTATTTT. The encoded protein is CASSWGTSGSTDTQYF. The variable domain in full, with the rest retrieved from reference TRBV5-1 and TRBJ2-3, is KAGVTQTPRYLIKTRGQQVTLSCSPISGHRSVSWYQQTPGQGLQFLFEYFSETQRNKGNFPGRFSGRQFSNSRSEMNVSTLELGDSALYLCASSWGTSGSTDTQYFGPGTRLTVL.

This chain uses TRBV14 with TRBJ2-3; D remains ambiguous. With 0 bases removed from V and 4 bases from J, the gap between germline ends came to 8 bases. The CDR3 is made up of 14 amino acids. Germline assignment: CDR1 SGHDN and CDR2 FVKESK. As DNA, the CDR3 is TGTGCCAGCAGCCAAGATACTGTCGCAGATACGCAGTATTTT. It encodes CASSQDTVADTQYF.

The CDR3 region is CASSNRDGYGYTF. CDR3 DNA sequence: TGTGCCAGCAGCAACAGGGACGGCTATGGCTACACCTTC. The chain recombines TRBV7-3 with TRBJ1-2; weak D call: TRBD1 (6 bases). V lost 5 bases to trimming and J lost 4 bases, with 11 bases between them. The germline V gene encodes CDR1 SGHTA and CDR2 FQGTGA. CDR3 size: 13 residues.

V and J are TRBV3-1 (or the pseudogene TRBV3-2) and TRBJ2-3, with 11 bases aligning to TRBD1. From germline, CDR1 is LGHDT and CDR2 YNNKEL (reference sequence). V lost 1 base to trimming and J lost 3 bases; unmatched junction nucleotides: 6. The CDR3 is 17 amino acids. The CDR3 DNA sequence: TGTGCCAGCAGCCAAGGCACCGGGACAGGGGGTACAGATACGCAGTATTTT. Its translation: CASSQGTGTGGTDTQYF.

CDR3 amino acids: CAWSVVPSGTNEQFF. The CDR3 DNA reads as TGTGCCTGGAGTGTAGTCCCTAGCGGGACGAATGAGCAGTTCTTC. The chain is built from TRBV30 and TRBJ2-1, with 9 positions matching TRBD2. CDR1 GTSNPN and CDR2 SVGIG come from the germline V gene (reference sequence). V trimming: 0 bases; J trimming: 7 bases; junction bases outside the gene matches: 7. The CDR3 has 15 residues.

As DNA, the CDR3 is TGTGCCACCAGTGATAGGGGACTGATTCAGTACTTC. As protein: CATSDRGLIQYF. V usage is TRBV24-1 and J usage is TRBJ2-5, with D perhaps matching TRBD2 (6 bases). This CDR3 has 12 amino acids. The V gene's germline CDR1 is KGHDR and CDR2 SFDVKD. V was pared by 3 bases and J by 11 bases, with 12 bases between.

The chain links TRBV27 to TRBJ2-5, with D perhaps matching TRBD1 (5 bases). CDR1 is MNHEY, CDR2 SMNVEV, per germline (reference sequence). The ends were cut back, 6 bases at V and 3 bases at J, with 14 bases in the middle. This CDR3 is built from 14 residues. CDR3 sequence (DNA): TGTGCCAGCAGGAAAAAAGACAGAGAAGAGACCCAGTACTTC. Translating it yields CASRKKDREETQYF.

The chain has TRBV7-3 and TRBJ2-1; perhaps TRBD1 as D (6 bases). CDR1 is SGHTA, CDR2 FQGTGA, per germline. This CDR3 has 15 amino acids. Trimming removed 5 bases from V and 3 bases from J, with 14 bases in between. The CDR3, as DNA: TGTGCCAGCAGCCCTCACGACAGGAACTACAATGAGCAGTTCTTC. Translating gives CASSPHDRNYNEQFF.

As DNA, the CDR3 is TGTGCCAGAACTCGGGGCAGGGGGCGAGTCACTGAAGCTTTCTTT. It translates to CARTRGRGRVTEAFF. The rearrangement joins TRBV5-3 to TRBJ1-1, with 8 bases fitting TRBD1. TRBV5-3 is treated as an ORF (open reading frame) with a function not yet certain. CDR3 size: 15 residues. The V segment lost 6 bases and the J segment 4 bases; nucleotides outside the gene matches: 11.

The chain carries TRBV11-2 and TRBJ2-7, with no clear D. Looked up from germline, CDR1 is SGHAT and CDR2 is FQNNGV. The V and J ends lost 1 base and 2 bases respectively, with 6 bases between them. This CDR3 is 13 amino acids long. The CDR3, as DNA: TGTGCCAGCAGCTTAGCTCGCGCCTACGAGCAGTACTTC. It is translated as CASSLARAYEQYF.

V and J are TRBV5-1 and TRBJ2-6; 9 nucleotides line up with TRBD2. CDR1 is SGHRS, CDR2 YFSETQ, per germline. Trimming at V came to 4 bases and at J to 0 bases, leaving 8 bases not matched to a gene. This CDR3 is 18 amino acids long. CDR3: CASSVNSGGTSGANVLTF. The CDR3 coding sequence is TGCGCCAGCAGCGTCAACAGCGGGGGGACCTCTGGGGCCAACGTCCTGACTTTC.

This chain joins TRBV29-1 and TRBJ1-1; D is ambiguous. CDR3 size: 11 residues. CDR1 and CDR2 from the germline V gene are SQVTM and ANQGSEA. Trimming took off 4 bases at V and 2 bases at J, with 5 bases between the two ends. CDR3 DNA sequence: TGCAGCGTTGTTAAAAACACTGAAGCTTTCTTT. Translated, it gives CSVVKNTEAFF.

This clone was seen a handful of times. V usage is TRBV19 and J usage is TRBJ1-5; 9 bases are a match to TRBD1. The CDR3 has 15 amino acids. With 4 bases clipped from V and 6 bases from J, the junction kept 7 bases outside the gene matches. Germline-derived CDR1 and CDR2 are LNHDA and SQIVND (reference sequence). CDR3 DNA: TGTGCCAGTAGTAGGGAAGACAGGGGGATTCAGCCCCAGCATTTT. Translating it yields CASSREDRGIQPQHF.